The clone carrying this T cell receptor beta chain was recorded once. This sample stems from a study of T cell changes during pregnancy in multiple sclerosis. The germline CDR1 and CDR2 sequences are SGHAT and FQNNGV. V gave up 1 base and J gave up 5 bases; unmatched junction bases: 3. The CDR3 runs 16 residues. Profiling relied on immunoSEQ multiplex PCR, and the TCRdb table lists in-frame clones only, not all of them. The sample has 110,000 or so clones; around 93% are singletons. Source: peripheral blood, taken before pregnancy. This clonotype was sampled from a female donor with multiple sclerosis, enrolled in a pregnancy study. The chain couples TRBV11-2 to TRBJ2-1; TRBD2 aligns across 12 bases. In DNA, the CDR3 is TGTGCCAGCAGCTTAGTTCGGACTAGCGGGGACAATGAGCAGTTCTTC. Its translation: CASSLVRTSGDNEQFF.